This TCR beta chain was retrieved from a study of radiation and T cells in renal cell carcinoma. General study results and limits: Top tumor clonotypes rose in blood 2 weeks post-radiation, then contracted.

CDR3 length equals 11 residues. Per the germline V gene, CDR1 is SQVTM and CDR2 is ANQGSEA. Trimming cost V 8 bases and J 12 bases, with 17 bases left between them. This clone is a singleton in its sample. The target antigen is unknown. As for time point: blood 2 weeks post-SBRT. Treatment described: 15 Gy SBRT to primary tumor, nephrectomy 4 weeks later. Blood was sampled at baseline, 2 weeks and 4 weeks after SBRT. Clear cell pathology was present in this patient's renal cell carcinoma. Only in-frame clones appear in the TCRdb table, and some are missing; sequencing was by immunoSEQ multiplex PCR. In the table there are around 76,000 clones, 82% of which are singletons.

The chain employs TRBV29-1 and TRBJ2-1, with D possibly TRBD2 on 6 matching bases. This receptor was obtained from a man in his sixties with renal cell carcinoma. The sequencing used blood, collected from a patient whose treatment included radiotherapy and nephrectomy. CDR3 loop: CSISSGLWQFF. DNA of the CDR3: TGCAGCATCAGCTCGGGACTCTGGCAGTTCTTC.